This TCR beta chain was identified during a study of OX40 agonist ivuxolimab in advanced cancers. Study context: The dose-escalation cohort had hepatocellular carcinoma, melanoma, renal cell or head and neck cancer. Mean age approximately 61 years, range about 23 to 79; 82.7% male.

Concerning this clone itself: The antigen is not known.

The protocol was immunoSEQ multiplex PCR, while the TCRdb copy is restricted to in-frame clones and leaves out a portion. This table holds over 100,000 clones, roughly nine tenths found once. Exclusion of a patient followed from autoimmune disease history or systemic immunosuppression. Broader study findings: Researchers did not determine the expanded peripheral T cells' antigen specificity.

The material was CD4+ or CD8+ T cells sorted from blood, obtained in a trial of the OX40 agonist ivuxolimab. This receptor was identified in an adult with an advanced solid tumor such as melanoma, head and neck, liver or kidney cancer.

In nucleotides, the CDR3 is TGTGCCAGCAGCTTAAACGAGGTATCCTACGAGCAGTACTTC. Protein product: CASSLNEVSYEQYF. This sequence joins TRBV7-8 and TRBJ2-7, with no clear D. The CDR3 length is 14 residues. CDR1 and CDR2 from the germline V gene are SGHVS and FQNEAQ. Trimming removed 2 bases from V and 1 base from J, with 9 bases in between.